Listed below are T cell receptor beta chains from one sample, sequenced in a study of cytomegalovirus exposure and HLA in healthy donors. Only in-frame clones appear in the TCRdb table, and some are missing; sequencing was by immunoSEQ multiplex PCR. In the table there are about 130,000 clones, about 85% of which are singletons. Sequencing input: PBMCs. Receptors originate from a woman aged 30 to 39 in good health and CMV-seropositive. CDR3s include the opening cysteine and the closing phenylalanine or tryptophan.

v_call,cdr3_aa
TRBV19,CASKQDRSNYGYTF
TRBV2,CASRATTGEGEKLFF
TRBV11-2,CASSLDGGLIPSPFF
TRBV6-5,CASSDPPGVGAFF
TRBV19,CASSRGPQGNEQFF
TRBV19,CASSILRGNIQYF
TRBV5-1,CASSLGPQGAGGSEQYF
TRBV5-6,CASSSTGAREQYF
TRBV9,CASSYTGTSGIHEQFF
TRBV7-3,CASSPSGSQETQYF
TRBV18,CASRISGAQETQYF
TRBV2,CASSGRTGGSGNTIYF
TRBV5-1,CASSLGGVNTGELFF
TRBV29-1,CSVEEHSGANVLTF
TRBV30,CAWSPPFRFRNTGELFF
TRBV29-1,CSVRRDSSSGANVLTF
TRBV5-1,CASTLGGGKGHEQYF
TRBV19,CASSIDREEGGTQYF
TRBV4-1,CASSAMSVGAGGYEQYF
TRBV6-1,CASRPGTPGGAQYF
TRBV4-1,CASSLLPGTGGGDGYTF